Below are 11 T cell receptor beta chains sequenced from a single sample in a study of blood T cell repertoires in COVID-19. Sequencing was performed with immunoSEQ multiplex PCR; in TCRdb, only in-frame clones are kept and a portion is missing. The sample lists around 480,000 clones, around 90% occurring once. Sequenced: PBMCs or T cells enriched from blood (not recorded which). The receptors stem from a woman younger than 30 who had recovered from COVID-19.

V gene TRBV4-1 combines with J gene TRBJ1-2; D call uncertain. The CDR3 contains 16 residues. V was shortened by 4 bases and J by 7 bases, with 22 bases between the two germline ends. Germline CDR1 reads MGHRA; CDR2 reads YSYEKL. CDR3 sequence (DNA): TGCGCCAGCAGCCCCCCCTTCGGGAGTGGAGGTCGTGGCTACACCTTC. This codes for CASSPPFGSGGRGYTF.

V is TRBV19 and J is TRBJ1-6; TRBD1 matches 8 bases. Germline lookup yields CDR1 LNHDA and CDR2 SQIVND (reference sequence). The CDR3 loop spans 14 amino acids. Unmatched junction bases numbered 4, after V lost 7 bases and J lost 5 bases. The CDR3: CASTRGQDNSPLHF. In nucleotides, the CDR3 is TGTGCCAGTACTAGGGGACAGGATAATTCACCCCTCCACTTT.

This chain links TRBV3-1 (or the pseudogene TRBV3-2) with TRBJ2-1, with 14 bases fitting TRBD2. The CDR3 runs to 16 residues. Germline V gives CDR1 LGHDT, CDR2 YNNKEL (reference sequence). V shed 5 bases and J 7 bases; nucleotides not matched to a gene: 7. The CDR3 region has the DNA TGTGCCAGCAGCGTGGGACTAGCGGGGGTTGGAAATGAGCAGTTCTTC. Encoded protein: CASSVGLAGVGNEQFF.

The V gene is TRBV20-1, the J gene TRBJ1-5, with D perhaps TRBD1 (6 bases). The CDR3 has 15 residues. Germline V gene data show CDR1 as DFQATT and CDR2 as SNEGSKA (reference sequence). The V end lost 3 bases, the J end lost 2 bases, and 14 bases lay between the germline ends. DNA for the CDR3: TGCAGTGCTAGTTTACAGGGTTGGGGCAATCAGCCCCAGCATTTT. Protein product: CSASLQGWGNQPQHF.

The chain uses TRBV7-9 and TRBJ2-3, with D tentatively TRBD1 (6 bases). Trimming took 2 bases from V and 0 from J, leaving 9 bases between them. This CDR3 spans 15 amino acids. Per germline, CDR1 SEHNR and CDR2 FQNEAQ (reference sequence). CDR3 bases: TGTGCCAGCAGCTTAATAACAGGGAGCACAGATACGCAGTATTTT. This translates into CASSLITGSTDTQYF. The whole variable domain, remainder taken from reference TRBV7-9 and TRBJ2-3, is DTGVSQNPRHKITKRGQNVTFRCDPISEHNRLYWYRQTLGQGPEFLTYFQNEAQLEKSRLLSDRFSAERPKGSFSTLEIQRTEQGDSAMYLCASSLITGSTDTQYFGPGTRLTVL.

The chain combines TRBV5-5 with TRBJ2-7; maybe TRBD2 (5 bases). The germline V and J ends were trimmed by 4 bases and 0 bases, with 17 bases remaining between them. Per germline, CDR1 SGHKS and CDR2 YYEKEE (reference sequence). This CDR3 spans 16 amino acids. The CDR3 sequence: CASSLHWTGSSYEQYF. The CDR3, as DNA: TGTGCCAGCAGCCTACACTGGACTGGCAGCTCCTACGAGCAGTACTTC.

This clone was detected only once. The chain employs TRBV5-1 and TRBJ2-7; 7 bases line up with TRBD1. This CDR3 has 14 residues. Losses at the gene ends were 4 bases for V and 2 bases for J; bases not matched to a gene: 6. CDR1 and CDR2 from the germline V gene are SGHRS and YFSETQ. In DNA, the CDR3 is TGCGCCAGCAGCCCTACGACAGGGACCTACGAGCAGTACTTC. It yields the protein CASSPTTGTYEQYF.

The chain combines TRBV19 with TRBJ1-1, with 10 bases matching TRBD1. Germline lookup yields CDR1 LNHDA and CDR2 SQIVND (reference sequence). The trim removed 5 bases at V and 3 bases at J, leaving 3 bases unmatched. The CDR3 is 14 amino acids. The DNA for the CDR3 is TGTGCCAGTAGTGCGGACAGGGGGGACACTGAAGCTTTCTTT. It yields the protein CASSADRGDTEAFF.

V gene TRBV5-1 combines with J gene TRBJ2-2; TRBD1 matches 7 bases. This CDR3 has 15 amino acids. With 4 bases clipped from V and 1 base from J, the junction kept 4 bases outside the gene matches. Germline values: CDR1 SGHRS, CDR2 YFSETQ. CDR3 bases: TGCGCCAGCAGCCGTAGACAGGGGAACACCGGGGAGCTGTTTTTT. Its protein is CASSRRQGNTGELFF.

CDR3: CASSLSDRGNQPQHF. In DNA form, the CDR3 reads TGTGCCAGCAGCTTAAGTGACAGGGGAAATCAGCCCCAGCATTTT. The rearrangement joins TRBV7-9 to TRBJ1-5; TRBD1 matches 8 bases. CDR3 length: 15 amino acids. Germline-derived CDR1 and CDR2 are SEHNR and FQNEAQ (reference sequence). The J segment lost 4 bases and the V segment lost 2 bases, leaving 4 bases of the junction unmatched.

The V call is TRBV6-5, the J call TRBJ1-3; 7 bases agree with TRBD1. The V gene end was trimmed by 5 bases and the J gene end by 4 bases; junction bases not matched to a gene: 5. The CDR3 covers 14 residues. CDR1 is MNHEY and CDR2 is SVGAGI in the germline V gene. The CDR3, as DNA: TGTGCCAGCAGTAGAGCCAGGGGGGGAAACACCATATATTTT. Its translation: CASSRARGGNTIYF.